A single sample gave rise to the 13 T cell receptor beta chains below, sequenced in a study of T-cell reconstitution after alpha-beta-depleted transplantation in children. Using unique molecular identifiers, the investigators prepared the TCRbeta library. TCRdb fed the PCR reads into MiXCR, producing one record per CDR3 protein. The table lists tens of thousands of distinct CDR3 sequences, 4.9% of them singletons. The specimen was PBMCs, mostly from graft donor cells, collected 180 days after TCRalphabeta/CD19-depleted stem cell transplant. The source is a boy under two years old who had a stem cell transplant for acute myeloid leukemia, so the T cells may come from the graft donor.

This clonotype has ten or more counts. The chain uses TRBV20-1 and TRBJ2-7; D is uncertain. The CDR3 length is 14 residues. The V gene lost 3 bases and the J gene lost 2 bases, with 14 bases spanning the gap. CDR1 DFQATT and CDR2 SNEGSKA come from the germline V gene (reference sequence). The CDR3 region is CSARSASRAYEQYF. CDR3 in DNA: TGCAGTGCTAGGTCGGCCTCCCGGGCCTACGAGCAGTACTTC.

This clonotype appeared many times. This chain links TRBV10-3 with TRBJ2-1, with D perhaps matching TRBD1 or TRBD2 (6 bases each). CDR1 ENHRY and CDR2 SYGVKD come from the germline V gene. V was clipped by 2 bases and J by 5 bases, with 13 bases between them. The CDR3 sequence is 15 residues long. This chain's CDR3 is CAISEPRRGDNEQFF. The CDR3 DNA sequence: TGTGCCATCAGTGAGCCTCGTAGGGGGGACAATGAGCAGTTCTTC.

This clonotype was observed at least ten times. The chain is built from TRBV28 and TRBJ1-3, with 10 bases fitting TRBD1. The CDR3 spans 15 residues. Germline lookup yields CDR1 MDHEN and CDR2 SYDVKM. The V and J ends lost 8 bases and 5 bases, in that order; junction bases with no gene match: 9. The CDR3 reads CASRSGTGVRNTIYF. Here the CDR3 DNA reads TGTGCCAGCCGATCCGGGACAGGGGTACGAAACACCATATATTTT.

This clonotype was counted at least ten times. The V and J genes are TRBV10-2 and TRBJ1-6; D remains unclear. Trimming shortened V by 3 bases and J by 7 bases, and 13 bases separated the two germline ends. Per germline, CDR1 WSHSY and CDR2 SAAADI. The CDR3 contains 15 residues. The DNA for the CDR3 is TGCGCCAGCAGTGAATGGGCCGGTCGGAATTCACCCCTCCACTTT. It is translated as CASSEWAGRNSPLHF.

This clonotype showed up many times. The chain uses TRBV29-1 and TRBJ1-3; no definite D call. From germline, CDR1 is SQVTM and CDR2 ANQGSEA. CDR3 length: 15 residues. The germline V and J ends were trimmed by 7 bases and 7 bases, with 23 bases remaining between them. DNA for the CDR3: TGCAGCGCGATCCCCCTTGGCGGAGCCTCTAACACCATATATTTT. Amino acids: CSAIPLGGASNTIYF.

This clonotype was seen repeatedly, ten times or more. The chain carries TRBV4-1 and TRBJ2-6; unclear D gene. This CDR3 comprises 16 residues. V dropped 0 bases and J dropped 2 bases, with 8 bases sitting between them. Per germline, CDR1 MGHRA and CDR2 YSYEKL. CDR3 sequence: CASSQDPPPGANVLTF. The CDR3 region has the DNA TGCGCCAGCAGCCAAGATCCCCCCCCTGGGGCCAACGTCCTGACTTTC.

This clonotype was seen repeatedly, ten times or more. V is TRBV14 and J is TRBJ2-1; D possibly corresponds to TRBD2 (6 bases). CDR1 and CDR2 from the germline V gene are SGHDN and FVKESK. This CDR3 has 13 residues. V lost 3 bases and J lost 9, with 12 bases in between. The CDR3 coding sequence is TGTGCCAGCAGCCATGGGCGGGGCGGTGAGCAGTTCTTC. Residues: CASSHGRGGEQFF.

This clonotype was recorded at least ten times. The chain recombines TRBV5-6 with TRBJ2-3; 7 nucleotides agree with TRBD1. The junction had 8 bases not matched to a gene; V was cut back by 5 bases and J by 2 bases. Germline V gives CDR1 SGHDT, CDR2 YYEEEE. There are 15 residues in the CDR3. CDR3 sequence (DNA): TGTGCCAGCAGGATATGGACAGGTTACACAGATACGCAGTATTTT. Its protein is CASRIWTGYTDTQYF. Variable domain in full (rest from reference TRBV5-6 and TRBJ2-3): DAGVTQSPTHLIKTRGQQVTLRCSPKSGHDTVSWYQQALGQGPQFIFQYYEEEERQRGNFPDRFSGHQFPNYSSELNVNALLLGDSALYLCASRIWTGYTDTQYFGPGTRLTVL.

This clonotype was counted many times. The chain uses TRBV12-3 or TRBV12-4 and TRBJ2-1, with D hard to call. Trimming shortened V by 5 bases and J by 6 bases, and 17 bases separated the two germline ends. CDR3 length: 15 residues. CDR3 nucleotides: TGTGCCAGCAGTCTGACACGTTCCCGAACCAATGAGCAGTTCTTC. This sequence encodes CASSLTRSRTNEQFF.

The sample holds many counts of this clonotype. The V and J genes are TRBV20-1 and TRBJ2-5; 9 bases match TRBD1. This CDR3 region has 13 residues. From germline, CDR1 is DFQATT and CDR2 SNEGSKA (reference sequence). Germline trimming cut 5 bases from V and 1 base from J; bases unmatched to any gene: 2. In nucleotides, the CDR3 is TGCAGTGCTGGGGACAGGGTCCAAGAGACCCAGTACTTC. Encoded protein: CSAGDRVQETQYF.

This clonotype was recorded many times. V and J are TRBV7-9 and TRBJ2-5; D may be TRBD2 (6 bases). The CDR3 totals 15 residues. V lost 2 bases and J lost 2, with 12 bases in between. The germline V gene has CDR1 SEHNR and CDR2 FQNEAQ (reference sequence). The CDR3 loop reads CASSLTGLIQETQYF. DNA for the CDR3: TGTGCCAGCAGCTTAACCGGACTAATACAAGAGACCCAGTACTTC.

At least ten counts were recorded for this clonotype. The chain couples TRBV7-3 to TRBJ2-1; D gene ambiguous. The length of the CDR3 is 13 residues. The V gene lost 2 bases and the J gene lost 7 bases, with 9 bases spanning the gap. Per the germline V gene, CDR1 is SGHTA and CDR2 is FQGTGA. The CDR3 loop is CASSLEGGNEQFF. CDR3 sequence (DNA): TGTGCCAGCAGCTTAGAAGGTGGGAATGAGCAGTTCTTC.

For this clonotype: One junction end disagrees with the germline gene, perhaps due to a read error. The chain joins TRBV3-1 to TRBJ2-7, with D perhaps assigned TRBD1 or TRBD2 (5 bases each). The CDR3 spans 15 residues. Germline CDR1 and CDR2: LGHDT and YNNKEL (reference sequence). The CDR3 bases are TGTGCCTGCAGCCAAGAGTACCCTGGGACGAACGAGCAGTACTTC. Its protein is CACSQEYPGTNEQYF.